The 26 T cell receptor beta chains reported below all come from one sample, sequenced in a study of PD-1 blockade in classical Hodgkin lymphoma. Assay used: immunoSEQ multiplex PCR; TCRdb lists only in-frame clones, some missing. The data contain about 41,000 clones, nearly 70% of them singletons. Indicated time point: cycle 4 day 1 (C4D1), after five to seven weeks of nivolumab. Every patient had relapsed following autologous stem cell transplantation, and cohorts differed in brentuximab vedotin exposure. The starting material was peripheral blood mononuclear cells (PBMCs), obtained before the fourth cycle of nivolumab. Receptors were obtained from a human donor with classical Hodgkin lymphoma.

The J gene is TRBJ2-5, the V gene TRBV7-8; D ambiguous. This CDR3 has 15 amino acids. V gave up 1 base and J gave up 5 bases, with 14 bases separating them. Germline CDR1 SGHVS, CDR2 FQNEAQ. CDR3 nucleotide sequence: TGTGCCAGCAGCTTAGATTATGGACCCTGGGAGACCCAGTACTTC. Encoded protein: CASSLDYGPWETQYF. The full variable domain, rest sourced from reference TRBV7-8 and TRBJ2-5, is GAGVSQSPRYKVAKRGQDVALRCDPISGHVSLFWYQQALGQGPEFLTYFQNEAQLDKSGLPSDRFFAERPEGSVSTLKIQRTQQEDSAVYLCASSLDYGPWETQYFGPGTRLLVL.

The chain uses TRBV7-9 and TRBJ1-4; D might be TRBD1 (6 bases). The CDR3 length is 15 residues. Trimming cost V 0 bases and J 8 bases, with 13 bases left between them. Germline CDR1 is SEHNR and CDR2 is FQNEAQ (reference sequence). In DNA form, the CDR3 reads TGTGCCAGCAGCTTAGCGCTTACGGGGGCCGAAAAACTGTTTTTT. This sequence encodes CASSLALTGAEKLFF.

The rearrangement uses TRBV10-3 and TRBJ1-2; D is perhaps TRBD1 (5 bases). From germline, CDR1 is ENHRY and CDR2 SYGVKD. V was shortened by 10 bases and J by 3 bases, with 15 bases between the two germline ends. The CDR3 contains 13 residues. CDR3 in amino acids: CATQEGRDYGYTF. CDR3 coding DNA: TGTGCCACACAAGAGGGGAGGGACTATGGCTACACCTTC.

This clone was observed once. The V gene is TRBV5-4, the J gene TRBJ2-5; D perhaps matches TRBD1 (5 bases). The CDR3 consists of 13 residues. Germline V gene lookup returns CDR1 SGHNT and CDR2 YYREEE (reference sequence). V was clipped by 0 bases and J by 3 bases, with 6 bases between them. The CDR3 sequence: CASSLAREETQYF. The CDR3 DNA reads TGTGCCAGCAGCTTGGCCAGGGAAGAGACCCAGTACTTC.

J is TRBJ2-7 and V is TRBV9, with D perhaps matching TRBD1 or TRBD2 (5 bases each). Germline values: CDR1 SGDLS, CDR2 YYNGEE. The germline V and J ends were trimmed by 4 bases and 3 bases, with 17 bases remaining between them. CDR3 length: 15 residues. The CDR3 sequence is CASSPIPGAIYEQYF. The CDR3 DNA sequence: TGTGCCAGCAGCCCCATCCCCGGGGCCATCTACGAGCAGTACTTC. Looking up the rest from reference TRBV9 and TRBJ2-7 gives the full variable domain: DSGVTQTPKHLITATGQRVTLRCSPRSGDLSVYWYQQSLDQGLQFLIQYYNGEERAKGNILERFSAQQFPDLHSELNLSSLELGDSALYFCASSPIPGAIYEQYFGPGTRLTVT.

This rearrangement joins TRBV29-1 to TRBJ1-2, with D hard to call. The CDR3 extends over 11 amino acids. Germline CDR1 is SQVTM and CDR2 is ANQGSEA. V was trimmed by 3 bases and J by 5 bases, leaving 7 bases between them. For the CDR3, the DNA is TGCAGCGTTGACGCGGGTTATGGCTACACCTTC. As protein: CSVDAGYGYTF. Filled out from reference TRBV29-1 and TRBJ1-2, the complete variable domain reads SAVISQKPSRDICQRGTSLTIQCQVDSQVTMMFWYRQQPGQSLTLIATANQGSEATYESGFVIDKFPISRPNLTFSTLTVSNMSPEDSSIYLCSVDAGYGYTFGSGTRLTVV.

The chain joins TRBV11-2 to TRBJ2-7, with 7 bases identical to TRBD1. With V trimmed by 5 bases and J by 1 base, 5 bases remained unmatched. The V gene's germline CDR1 is SGHAT and CDR2 FQNNGV. This CDR3 is built from 14 residues. The CDR3 region is CASSLQTGSYEQYF. The CDR3 DNA is TGTGCCAGCAGCCTACAGACAGGGTCCTACGAGCAGTACTTC.

By share, this clone ranks as medium-sized (0.01 to 0.1%). The chain links TRBV23-1 to TRBJ2-4, with D perhaps matching TRBD1 (6 bases). TRBV23-1 is an open reading frame, and its role is uncertain. V lost 3 bases and J 0 bases, leaving 12 bases between the germline ends. The CDR3 runs to 16 residues. In DNA, the CDR3 is TGCGCCAGCAGTCAGCCAGGGGTCATAGCCAAAAACATTCAGTACTTC. It codes for CASSQPGVIAKNIQYF.

The J gene is TRBJ2-3, the V gene TRBV18; TRBD2 is a possible D gene (6 bases). Germline values: CDR1 KGHSH, CDR2 LQKENI. The CDR3 has 15 residues. With 3 bases removed from V and 3 bases from J, the gap between germline ends came to 13 bases. The CDR3 here is CASSPGGSGTDTQYF. The CDR3 DNA is TGTGCCAGCTCACCTGGAGGTAGCGGAACAGATACGCAGTATTTT.

The chain combines TRBV6-6 with TRBJ1-2, with TRBD1 matching over 7 bases. The CDR3 runs to 13 residues. In germline, CDR1 is MNHNY, CDR2 SVGAGI (reference sequence). With V trimmed by 10 bases and J by 6 bases, 11 bases remained unmatched. This CDR3 reads CAIKGARVDGYTF. In DNA form, the CDR3 reads TGTGCCATCAAGGGGGCGAGGGTCGATGGCTACACCTTC.

The J gene is TRBJ2-1, the V gene TRBV10-2, with 8 bases aligning to TRBD1. This CDR3 is built from 17 residues. CDR1 and CDR2 (germline): WSHSY, SAAADI. V dropped 0 bases and J dropped 7; count of bases not matched to a gene: 11. CDR3 in DNA: TGCGCCAGCAGTGAGTCGTCCCGGACAGGGCGAATGAATGAGCAGTTCTTC. Translated, it gives CASSESSRTGRMNEQFF.

This chain connects TRBV4-1 to TRBJ1-1; 9 nucleotides align to TRBD1. Losses at the gene ends were 3 bases for V and 1 base for J; bases not matched to a gene: 9. From germline, CDR1 is MGHRA and CDR2 YSYEKL. The CDR3 covers 17 residues. The CDR3 loop reads CASSQADRGFSNTEAFF. The CDR3 nucleotides are TGCGCCAGCAGCCAGGCCGACAGGGGGTTCTCGAACACTGAAGCTTTCTTT.

The chain combines TRBV6-6 with TRBJ1-5; perhaps TRBD1 as D (5 bases). Looked up from germline, CDR1 is MNHNY and CDR2 is SVGAGI (reference sequence). Trimming cost V 6 bases and J 7 bases, with 13 bases left between them. CDR3 length equals 13 residues. CDR3 bases: TGTGCCAGCAGCCCGGGACTCTCCCAGCCCCAGCATTTT. Residues: CASSPGLSQPQHF.

This chain joins TRBV4-2 and TRBJ2-1; D unclear. CDR1 is LGHNA, CDR2 YNFKEQ, per germline. The V and J ends lost 0 bases and 1 base respectively, with 1 base between them. The CDR3 loop spans 13 amino acids. CDR3 loop: CASSQESYNEQFF. For the CDR3, the DNA is TGTGCCAGCAGCCAAGAGTCCTACAATGAGCAGTTCTTC.

The chain has TRBV7-2 and TRBJ2-7, with D perhaps being TRBD1 or TRBD2 (5 bases each). With 8 bases removed from V and 0 bases from J, the gap between germline ends came to 26 bases. The CDR3 length is 18 residues. The germline V gene encodes CDR1 SGHTA and CDR2 FQGNSA. The CDR3 nucleotides read TGTGCCAGCCGCCTCGGCGGACACCGGGATAGCCTCTCCTACGAGCAGTACTTC. Protein: CASRLGGHRDSLSYEQYF.

J is TRBJ2-1 and V is TRBV21-1. TRBV21-1 is designated a pseudogene. The CDR3 has 17 amino acids. The CDR3 bases are TGTGCCAGCAGCGAACGCGGAATCGGGGCGTCCTACAATGAGCAGTTCTTC. It translates to CASSERGIGASYNEQFF.

This rearrangement joins TRBV19 to TRBJ2-7; TRBD2 aligns across 7 bases. The CDR3 extends over 13 amino acids. V shed 10 bases, J shed 4 bases, and the junction held 10 bases outside the gene matches. Germline V gene data show CDR1 as LNHDA and CDR2 as SQIVND (reference sequence). CDR3 nucleotide sequence: TGTGCCACGTGCGCGGGAGCTAATTACGAGCAGTACTTC. Translation gives CATCAGANYEQYF.

The rearrangement joins TRBV7-6 to TRBJ2-7, with TRBD2 matching over 11 bases. CDR3 length: 15 amino acids. Germline V gives CDR1 SGHVS, CDR2 FNYEAQ. J lost 5 bases, V lost 5 bases, and 8 bases had no gene match. The CDR3: CASSPRLAGTDEQYF. The CDR3 DNA follows: TGTGCCAGCAGCCCCCGACTAGCGGGGACCGACGAGCAGTACTTC. The complete variable domain, with remaining parts taken from reference TRBV7-6 and TRBJ2-7, reads GAGVSQSPRYKVTKRGQDVALRCDPISGHVSLYWYRQALGQGPEFLTYFNYEAQQDKSGLPNDRFSAERPEGSISTLTIQRTEQRDSAMYRCASSPRLAGTDEQYFGPGTRLTVT.

The chain joins TRBV10-3 to TRBJ1-5; no clear D gene. Trimming took off 2 bases at V and 6 bases at J, with 11 bases between the two ends. The CDR3 covers 14 residues. The V gene's germline CDR1 is ENHRY and CDR2 SYGVKD. Here the CDR3 DNA reads TGTGCCATCAGTGAGGGGCGGGCCGGTCAGCCCCAGCATTTT. As protein: CAISEGRAGQPQHF.

The chain employs TRBV11-3 and TRBJ1-3, with D tentatively TRBD1 (5 bases). Germline V gene sequence: CDR1 SGHNT, CDR2 YENEEA. V was shortened by 3 bases and J by 0 bases, with 9 bases between the two germline ends. This CDR3 has 15 amino acids. Written as DNA, the CDR3 is TGTGCCAGCAGCTTTGACAGTACCTCTGGAAACACCATATATTTT. Translated: CASSFDSTSGNTIYF. Together with reference TRBV11-3 and TRBJ1-3, the CDR3 gives the full variable domain: EAGVVQSPRYKIIEKKQPVAFWCNPISGHNTLYWYLQNLGQGPELLIRYENEEAVDDSQLPKDRFSAERLKGVDSTLKIQPAELGDSAVYLCASSFDSTSGNTIYFGEGSWLTVV.

The gene calls are TRBV7-2 and TRBJ2-5; 9 bases map to TRBD1. Germline CDR1 is SGHTA and CDR2 is FQGNSA. Unmatched junction bases numbered 8, after V lost 7 bases and J lost 5 bases. This CDR3 is 14 amino acids long. This chain's CDR3 is CASTVSTGGETQYF. The CDR3, as DNA: TGTGCCAGCACCGTTTCGACAGGGGGGGAGACCCAGTACTTC. The full variable domain, rest sourced from reference TRBV7-2 and TRBJ2-5, is GAGVSQSPSNKVTEKGKDVELRCDPISGHTALYWYRQSLGQGLEFLIYFQGNSAPDKSGLPSDRFSAERTGGSVSTLTIQRTQQEDSAVYLCASTVSTGGETQYFGPGTRLLVL.

The chain couples TRBV4-1 to TRBJ1-2; unclear D gene. The germline CDR1 and CDR2 sequences are MGHRA and YSYEKL. V lost 4 bases and J lost 8, with 17 bases in between. CDR3 length: 14 amino acids. CDR3 protein: CASSPYEGASGYTF. Written as DNA, the CDR3 is TGCGCCAGCAGCCCCTATGAGGGCGCAAGCGGCTACACCTTC.

This chain uses TRBV19 with TRBJ2-7; no definite D call. This CDR3 has 11 amino acids. CDR1 is LNHDA, CDR2 SQIVND, per germline (reference sequence). Trimming took off 4 bases at V and 4 bases at J, with 5 bases between the two ends. This CDR3 reads CASSTPYEQYF. The CDR3 DNA sequence: TGTGCCAGTAGTACCCCATACGAGCAGTACTTC. The full variable domain, completed using reference TRBV19 and TRBJ2-7, is DGGITQSPKYLFRKEGQNVTLSCEQNLNHDAMYWYRQDPGQGLRLIYYSQIVNDFQKGDIAEGYSVSREKKESFPLTVTSAQKNPTAFYLCASSTPYEQYFGPGTRLTVT.

The J gene is TRBJ2-2, the V gene TRBV5-1; D may be TRBD1 or TRBD2 (5 bases each). In germline, CDR1 is SGHRS, CDR2 YFSETQ. Trimming shortened V by 0 bases and J by 6 bases, and 12 bases separated the two germline ends. CDR3 size: 15 residues. The CDR3 protein is CASSLESLGAGELFF. CDR3 bases: TGCGCCAGCAGCTTGGAATCCCTGGGGGCCGGGGAGCTGTTTTTT.

J is TRBJ1-5 and V is TRBV6-1; no clear D. Trimming pared 4 bases from V and 0 bases from J, leaving 10 bases between. CDR1 is MNHNS, CDR2 SASEGT, per germline. The CDR3 is made up of 15 amino acids. The CDR3 coding sequence is TGTGCCAGCAGTGCCGCGGCTTATAGCAATCAGCCCCAGCATTTT. It specifies CASSAAAYSNQPQHF.

By sample share, this clone is medium-sized. V gene TRBV29-1 combines with J gene TRBJ1-1; D ambiguous. Germline lookup yields CDR1 SQVTM and CDR2 ANQGSEA. This CDR3 spans 12 amino acids. Trimming left V 4 bases short and J 1 base short, with 7 bases between. The CDR3 region is CSVVSGNTEAFF. The CDR3 coding sequence is TGCAGCGTTGTCTCCGGGAACACTGAAGCTTTCTTT.